This T cell receptor (beta chain) was sequenced during a study of Ad26.COV2.S vaccination and SARS-CoV-2 variants. CDR3 length: 15 residues. J lost 3 bases, V lost 0 bases, and 1 base had no gene match. CDR1 SGHTA and CDR2 FQGNSA come from the germline V gene. Generated by immunoSEQ multiplex PCR, the TCRdb table keeps only in-frame clones and is missing some. The data contain 440,000 or so clones, around 93% of them singletons. Treatment specified: some 19 received Ad26.COV2.S at low or high dose, single or two shots; 5 received placebo; per-sample allocation not given. Following the first vaccine or placebo injection, samples were taken on day 63. In Boston, an adult donor aged 18-55 years took part.

This material consisted of peripheral blood, taken in a trial of Ad26.COV2.S vaccine versus placebo. The rearrangement links TRBV7-2 to TRBJ2-1, with 8 bases identical to TRBD2. The TCR was taken from a person between 18 and 65 years old who received the Ad26.COV2.S COVID-19 vaccine or a placebo. CDR3 in DNA: TGTGCCAGCAGCTTAGCGAGCGGGGGCTACAATGAGCAGTTCTTC. It yields the protein CASSLASGGYNEQFF.